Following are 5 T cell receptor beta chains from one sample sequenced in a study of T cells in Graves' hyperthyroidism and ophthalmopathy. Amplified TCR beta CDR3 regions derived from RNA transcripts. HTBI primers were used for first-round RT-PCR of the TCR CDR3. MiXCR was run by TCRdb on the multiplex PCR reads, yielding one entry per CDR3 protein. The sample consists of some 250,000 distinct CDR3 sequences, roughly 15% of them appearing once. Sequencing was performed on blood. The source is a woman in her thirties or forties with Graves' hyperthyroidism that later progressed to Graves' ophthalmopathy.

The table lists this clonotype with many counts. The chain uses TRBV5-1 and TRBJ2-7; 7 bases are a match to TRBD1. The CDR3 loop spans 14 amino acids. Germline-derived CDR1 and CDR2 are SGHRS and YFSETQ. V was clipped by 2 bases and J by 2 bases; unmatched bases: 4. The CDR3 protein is CASSLQGMTYEQYF. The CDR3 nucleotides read TGCGCCAGCAGCTTACAGGGGATGACCTACGAGCAGTACTTC.

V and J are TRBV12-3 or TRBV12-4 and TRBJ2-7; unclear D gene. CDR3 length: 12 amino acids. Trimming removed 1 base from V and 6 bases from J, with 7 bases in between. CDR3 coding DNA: TGTGCCAGCAGTTTAGTCGGATTCGAGCAGTACTTC. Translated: CASSLVGFEQYF.

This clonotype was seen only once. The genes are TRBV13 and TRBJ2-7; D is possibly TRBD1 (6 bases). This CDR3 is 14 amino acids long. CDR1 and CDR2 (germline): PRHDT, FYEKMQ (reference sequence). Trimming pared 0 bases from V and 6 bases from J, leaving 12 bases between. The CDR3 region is CASSLGYREGEQYF. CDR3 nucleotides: TGTGCCAGCAGCTTAGGTTACAGGGAAGGCGAGCAGTACTTC.

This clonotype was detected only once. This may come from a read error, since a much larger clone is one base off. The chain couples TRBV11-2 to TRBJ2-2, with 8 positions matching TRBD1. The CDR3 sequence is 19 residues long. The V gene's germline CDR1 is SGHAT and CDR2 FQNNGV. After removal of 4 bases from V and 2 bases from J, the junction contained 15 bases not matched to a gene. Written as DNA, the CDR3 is TGTGCCAGCAGCTGGAGCAGGGGACAGGAAATCCAAAACACCGGGGAGCTGTTTTTT. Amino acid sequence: CASSWSRGQEIQNTGELFF.

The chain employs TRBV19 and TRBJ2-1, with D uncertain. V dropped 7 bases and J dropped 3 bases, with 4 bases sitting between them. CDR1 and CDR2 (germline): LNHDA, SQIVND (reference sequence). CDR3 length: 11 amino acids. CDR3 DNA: TGTGCCAGTAAATACTACAATGAGCAGTTCTTC. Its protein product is CASKYYNEQFF.